Shown below are 10 T cell receptor beta chains from a single sample sequenced in a study of blood T cell repertoires in COVID-19. Assay: immunoSEQ multiplex PCR; the TCRdb copy retains only in-frame clones and omits some. The repertoire holds about 220,000 clones, 90% seen once, with roughly 16% in the top ten. What was sequenced was PBMCs or T cells enriched from blood (not recorded which). The receptors were gathered from a man aged 30 to 45 who had been exposed to COVID-19.

The J gene is TRBJ2-6, the V gene TRBV11-2; TRBD1 might be the D (5 bases). V gave up 6 bases and J gave up 1 base, with 16 bases separating them. CDR1 is SGHAT and CDR2 is FQNNGV in the germline V gene. The CDR3 sequence is 17 residues long. The chain's CDR3 is CASRPSRVTSGANVLTF. DNA of the CDR3: TGTGCCAGCAGACCCTCCAGGGTGACGTCTGGGGCCAACGTCCTGACTTTC.

V is TRBV3-1 (or the pseudogene TRBV3-2) and J is TRBJ2-1, with 14 bases aligning to TRBD2. Germline assignment: CDR1 LGHDT and CDR2 YNNKEL (reference sequence). The CDR3 extends over 16 amino acids. J was trimmed by 6 bases and V by 1 base; bases with no gene match: 2. In nucleotides, the CDR3 is TGTGCCAGCAGCCAAGGACTAGCGGGGGGGATCAATGAGCAGTTCTTC. The encoded protein is CASSQGLAGGINEQFF.

The V gene is TRBV3-1 (or the pseudogene TRBV3-2), the J gene TRBJ1-6; D may be TRBD1 (5 bases). Per the germline V gene, CDR1 is LGHDT and CDR2 is YNNKEL (reference sequence). V was clipped by 1 base and J by 10 bases, with 14 bases between them. The CDR3 runs 15 residues. In DNA, the CDR3 is TGTGCCAGCAGCCAAGGATGGGGGGAGTCATCACCCCTCCACTTT. Encoded protein: CASSQGWGESSPLHF.

The chain recombines TRBV6-1 with TRBJ2-5, with TRBD2 as a possible D gene (6 bases). The V and J ends lost 0 bases and 2 bases respectively, with 13 bases between them. There are 16 residues in the CDR3. In germline, CDR1 is MNHNS, CDR2 SASEGT. DNA for the CDR3: TGTGCCAGCAGTGAAGCGGGAGGAGGTAGGCAAGAGACCCAGTACTTC. Translation: CASSEAGGGRQETQYF.

The chain links TRBV5-1 to TRBJ2-5; D gene unclear. The CDR3 totals 11 residues. Germline V gene sequence: CDR1 SGHRS, CDR2 YFSETQ. The V end lost 5 bases, the J end lost 4 bases, and 6 bases lay between the germline ends. The CDR3 coding sequence is TGCGCCAGCAGGAGTGGAGAGACCCAGTACTTC. Translating gives CASRSGETQYF.

V is TRBV4-1 and J is TRBJ1-1; D gene unclear. The CDR3 runs 15 residues. Germline values: CDR1 MGHRA, CDR2 YSYEKL. Trimming took 0 bases from V and 2 from J, leaving 10 bases between them. The CDR3 sequence: CASSQEPGSNTEAFF. CDR3 in DNA: TGCGCCAGCAGCCAAGAACCGGGGTCCAACACTGAAGCTTTCTTT.

V is TRBV2 and J is TRBJ2-5; TRBD1 agrees at 9 bases. From germline, CDR1 is SNHLY and CDR2 FYNNEI. The CDR3 contains 16 residues. V was clipped by 5 bases and J by 1 base; unmatched bases: 8. In nucleotides, the CDR3 is TGTGCCAGCAGTCTAACGGACAGGGGCAGCCAAGAGACCCAGTACTTC. This gives the protein CASSLTDRGSQETQYF.

The rearrangement links TRBV5-4 to TRBJ2-4; 8 nucleotides line up with TRBD2. V dropped 2 bases and J dropped 2; count of bases not matched to a gene: 18. Germline-derived CDR1 and CDR2 are SGHNT and YYREEE (reference sequence). The CDR3 runs 20 residues. The CDR3, as DNA: TGTGCCAGCAGCTTTTCGGGGGGGAGTTTAAAAACTACGACCAAAAACATTCAGTACTTC. Its protein product is CASSFSGGSLKTTTKNIQYF. Based on the CDR3 plus reference TRBV5-4 and TRBJ2-4, the full variable domain is ETGVTQSPTHLIKTRGQQVTLRCSSQSGHNTVSWYQQALGQGPQFIFQYYREEENGRGNFPPRFSGLQFPNYSSELNVNALELDDSALYLCASSFSGGSLKTTTKNIQYFGAGTRLSVL.

This rearrangement joins TRBV3-1 (or the pseudogene TRBV3-2) to TRBJ2-2, with D maybe TRBD2 (6 bases). This CDR3 comprises 16 residues. Germline assignment: CDR1 LGHDT and CDR2 YNNKEL (reference sequence). Trimming stripped 4 bases from V and 7 bases from J, with 19 bases between. CDR3 loop: CASSLPGGPTDGELFF. CDR3 nucleotides: TGTGCCAGCAGCCTCCCAGGAGGGCCGACGGACGGGGAGCTGTTTTTT.

The chain uses TRBV4-3 and TRBJ1-2; possibly TRBD1 for D (6 bases). The V end was cut by 0 bases, the J end by 0 bases, with 26 bases between. This CDR3 comprises 21 residues. Germline assignment: CDR1 LGHNA and CDR2 YSLEER. CDR3 sequence: CASSQDFSGGSGRPANYGYTF. The CDR3 DNA is TGCGCCAGCAGCCAAGATTTCTCGGGGGGCTCGGGTAGACCGGCTAACTATGGCTACACCTTC.